This section outlines one TCR beta chain sequence together with its context. This sample was included in a study of blood T cell repertoires in COVID-19. The CDR3 has 15 amino acids. Per the germline V gene, CDR1 is SGHRS and CDR2 is YFSETQ. Deletions cut 1 base from V and 2 bases from J, with 10 bases between. Here immunoSEQ multiplex PCR was the method, and the copy in TCRdb shows in-frame clones only, minus some. Of about 220,000 clones in the sample, around 83% were seen once. The specimen sequenced was peripheral blood. This receptor was identified in a man aged 45 to 65 with active or convalescent COVID-19. The chain is built from TRBV5-1 and TRBJ2-4, with a possible D match to TRBD1 (6 bases). CDR3 sequence (DNA): TGCGCCAGCAGCTTGTTAGGGGGATCCAAAAACATTCAGTACTTC. Encoded protein: CASSLLGGSKNIQYF.